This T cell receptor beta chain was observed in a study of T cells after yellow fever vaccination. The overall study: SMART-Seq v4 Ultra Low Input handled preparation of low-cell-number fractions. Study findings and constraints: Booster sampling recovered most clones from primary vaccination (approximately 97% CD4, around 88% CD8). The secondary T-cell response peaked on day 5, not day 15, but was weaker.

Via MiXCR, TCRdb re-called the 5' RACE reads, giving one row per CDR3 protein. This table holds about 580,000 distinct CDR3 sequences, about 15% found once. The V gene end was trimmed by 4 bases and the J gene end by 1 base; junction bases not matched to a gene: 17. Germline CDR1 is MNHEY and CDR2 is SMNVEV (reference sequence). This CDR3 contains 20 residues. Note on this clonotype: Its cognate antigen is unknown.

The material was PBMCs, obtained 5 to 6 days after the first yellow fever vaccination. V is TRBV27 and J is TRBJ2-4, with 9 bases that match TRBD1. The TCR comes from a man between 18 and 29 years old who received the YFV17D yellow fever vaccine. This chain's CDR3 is CASSSPGQGSYESAKNIQYF. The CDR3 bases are TGTGCCAGCAGTTCGCCGGGACAGGGTTCCTATGAATCGGCCAAAAACATTCAGTACTTC.